Below, one T cell receptor beta chain is given with its context. Its antigen remains undetermined. Base qualities were left out, and no much larger clone turns up one base away. Genomic DNA was isolated from the sorted cells so that the TCRbeta CDR3 region could be sequenced. The immunoSEQ Assay was used for sequencing of TCRbeta CDR3 regions. TCRdb stores this immuneACCESS table with in-frame sequences only. Part of the clones is absent; in the studies checked, under half of the shortfall reflects unresolved V genes, and no reason is known for the rest. Across this sample there are roughly 53,000 clones, with approximately 86% seen only once. The ten largest clones take up about 52% of the sample. Patients with autoimmune disease history or receiving systemic immunosuppression were excluded from the trial. Peripheral blood for TCR sequencing was drawn from every dose cohort at baseline, at cycle 4 day 1 and at cycle 7 day 1. The samples were drawn from a first-in-human, open-label, multicenter phase I dose-escalation trial of ivuxolimab. Adults with locally advanced or metastatic melanoma, renal cell, hepatocellular, or head and neck squamous cell carcinoma were enrolled in the trial. Before TCR sequencing, CD4+ T cells and CD8+ T cells from peripheral blood were sorted into separate populations.

The data were obtained in a study of OX40 agonist ivuxolimab in advanced cancers. Regarding the study in general: Ivuxolimab, which targeted the costimulatory receptor OX40 (CD134), was an agonistic, fully human IgG2 monoclonal antibody. Intravenous ivuxolimab was administered to patients every 2 weeks at six dose levels: 0.01, 0.1, 0.3, 1.5, 3 and 10 mg/kg. Among the 50 to 55 dose-escalation patients, approximately 20 had hepatocellular carcinoma, approximately 15 melanoma, 9 renal cell carcinoma and 9 head and neck cancer. A male proportion of roughly 80% and a mean age of around 60 years, ranging from about 20 to 79, were recorded for the dose-escalation cohort. Patients were allowed to have had prior anti-PD-1, anti-PD-L1 or anti-CTLA-4 therapy, and approximately 43% of the dose-escalation patients had previously received checkpoint inhibitors. Partial responses occurred in three dose-escalation patients: two with cutaneous melanoma and one with hepatocellular carcinoma. The point of sequencing TCRbeta in the periphery was to test whether ivuxolimab changed TCR sequence diversity and drove clonal T-cell expansion. The paper reports the monotherapy dose-escalation portion (N ≈ 50 patients) of the phase I ivuxolimab trial.

Study-wide conclusions, independent of this receptor: At doses of 0.1 to 3.0 mg/kg, clonal expansion of both CD4+ and CD8+ T cells in blood was seen between baseline and week 6. After ivuxolimab, CD8+ T cells had more expanded clones than CD4+ T cells on average. In the 0.1-3.0 mg/kg groups, partial responders had among the lowest normalized peripheral clonal expansion, particularly in CD8+ T cells. Low levels of normalized T-cell clonal expansion were also seen in some patients who did not respond. Which antigens the clonally expanded peripheral T cells were specific for was not determined.

The TCR sequence derives from an adult with an advanced solid tumor such as melanoma, head and neck, liver or kidney cancer. This material consisted of CD4+ or CD8+ T cells sorted from blood, taken in a trial of the OX40 agonist ivuxolimab.

The CDR3 loop reads CASSDPAHSYEQYF. The bases are TGCGCCAGCAGTGATCCGGCTCACTCCTACGAGCAGTACTTC. The rearrangement joined TRBV10-1 to TRBJ2-7; the D gene identity is not certain. Measured from the cysteine to the phenylalanine, the CDR3 is 14 residues long. Here the CDR3 DNA is all that survives: 42 bases in frame from base 1. V gives up 3 bases and J gives up 0 bases, and the segment between their germline ends measures 9 bases. The germline V gene (reference sequence) sets CDR1 to WNHNN and CDR2 to SYGVQD.